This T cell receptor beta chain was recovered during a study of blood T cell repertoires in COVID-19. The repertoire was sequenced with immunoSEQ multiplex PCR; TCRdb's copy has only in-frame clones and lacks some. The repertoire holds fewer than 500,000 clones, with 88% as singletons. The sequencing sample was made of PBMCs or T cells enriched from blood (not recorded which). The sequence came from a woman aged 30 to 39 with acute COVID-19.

The CDR3 DNA reads TGTGCCAGCGGGGGGGGCACTGAAGCTTTCTTT. Protein: CASGGGTEAFF. The chain uses TRBV6-5 and TRBJ1-1, with D perhaps matching TRBD1 (5 bases). Per the germline V gene, CDR1 is MNHEY and CDR2 is SVGAGI. Trimming pared 8 bases from V and 4 bases from J, leaving 8 bases between. CDR3 size: 11 residues.